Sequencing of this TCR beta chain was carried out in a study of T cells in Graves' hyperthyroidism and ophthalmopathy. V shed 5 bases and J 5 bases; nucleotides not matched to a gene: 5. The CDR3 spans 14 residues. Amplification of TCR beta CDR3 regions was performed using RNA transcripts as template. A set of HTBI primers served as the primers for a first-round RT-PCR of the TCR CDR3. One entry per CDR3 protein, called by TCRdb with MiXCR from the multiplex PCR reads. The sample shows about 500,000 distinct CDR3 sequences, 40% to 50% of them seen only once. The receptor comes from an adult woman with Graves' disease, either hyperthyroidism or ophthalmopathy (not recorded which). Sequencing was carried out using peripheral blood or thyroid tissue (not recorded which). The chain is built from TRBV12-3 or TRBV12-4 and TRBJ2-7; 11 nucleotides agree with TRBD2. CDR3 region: CASSRTSGLNEQYF. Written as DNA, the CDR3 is TGTGCCAGCAGTCGGACTAGCGGGCTAAACGAGCAGTACTTC.